This is a list of T cell receptor beta chains from one sample in a study of PD-L1 blockade in urothelial cancer. The assay was immunoSEQ multiplex PCR, and TCRdb's table has in-frame clones only and misses some. The sample lists tens of thousands of clones; almost 90% were seen once. The sequenced sample was PBMCs, obtained around atezolizumab (anti-PD-L1) treatment. All receptors come from a man in his 60s with urothelial cancer. The CDR3 runs from the conserved cysteine through the conserved F or W. Fields, in order: D gene, J gene, clone size, V gene, CDR3 DNA, CDR3 protein. D genes are given only for firm matches. Only part of the rows carry a size: once, few, many, or a class if the clone is expanded.

d_call: TRBD1
j_call: TRBJ2-3
clone_size: -
v_call: TRBV5-1
cdr3_nt: TGCGCCAGCAGCGGAGGACAGGGAGGCACAGATACGCAGTATTTT
cdr3_aa: CASSGGQGGTDTQYF

d_call: -
j_call: TRBJ2-3
clone_size: -
v_call: TRBV7-8
cdr3_nt: TGTGCCAGCAGCGGGAGGCCCACAGATACGCAGTATTTT
cdr3_aa: CASSGRPTDTQYF

d_call: TRBD2
j_call: TRBJ2-1
clone_size: -
v_call: TRBV4-3
cdr3_nt: TGCGCCAGCAGCCAAGACTTGCGGGGGGCCTACAATGAGCAGTTCTTC
cdr3_aa: CASSQDLRGAYNEQFF

d_call: TRBD1
j_call: TRBJ2-5
clone_size: -
v_call: TRBV18
cdr3_nt: TGTGCCAGCTCACCGCAGGGGGCGGCTCAAGAGACCCAGTACTTC
cdr3_aa: CASSPQGAAQETQYF

d_call: -
j_call: TRBJ2-3
clone_size: -
v_call: TRBV4-1
cdr3_nt: TGCGCCAGCAGCCAAGACCGGGACACTAGCACAGATACGCAGTATTTT
cdr3_aa: CASSQDRDTSTDTQYF

d_call: -
j_call: TRBJ2-5
clone_size: -
v_call: TRBV2
cdr3_nt: TGTGCCAGCGGAGCTACACAAGAGACCCAGTACTTC
cdr3_aa: CASGATQETQYF

d_call: TRBD1
j_call: TRBJ1-2
clone_size: -
v_call: TRBV5-4
cdr3_nt: TGTGCCAGCAGCTCCGGGGGGACAGGGATTAACTATGGCTACACCTTC
cdr3_aa: CASSSGGTGINYGYTF

d_call: -
j_call: TRBJ1-2
clone_size: -
v_call: TRBV13
cdr3_nt: TGTGCCAGCAGCTCGTTGGCAGCAACTTCTTTGAGGGGCTACACCTTC
cdr3_aa: CASSSLAATSLRGYTF

d_call: TRBD2
j_call: TRBJ2-1
clone_size: few
v_call: TRBV9
cdr3_nt: TGTGCCAGCAGCGTAGAGCAAGCGGGAGTAGTAGGTGAGCAGTTCTTC
cdr3_aa: CASSVEQAGVVGEQFF

d_call: TRBD1
j_call: TRBJ1-4
clone_size: -
v_call: TRBV9
cdr3_nt: TGTGCCAGCAGCGGGGGGACAGGGGATGAAAAACTGTTTTTT
cdr3_aa: CASSGGTGDEKLFF

d_call: TRBD2
j_call: TRBJ2-2
clone_size: -
v_call: TRBV4-1
cdr3_nt: TGCGCCAGCAGCCAAGCTATACCTAGCGGGGGAAAAGAGGGGGAGCTGTTTTTT
cdr3_aa: CASSQAIPSGGKEGELFF

d_call: TRBD2
j_call: TRBJ2-1
clone_size: -
v_call: TRBV28
cdr3_nt: TGTGCCAGCAGGACTAGCGGGAGGGTTGAGCAGTTCTTC
cdr3_aa: CASRTSGRVEQFF

d_call: TRBD1
j_call: TRBJ2-3
clone_size: -
v_call: TRBV5-4
cdr3_nt: TGTGCCAGCAGCTTGGAGGGGGCGCGCACAGATACGCAGTATTTT
cdr3_aa: CASSLEGARTDTQYF

d_call: TRBD2
j_call: TRBJ2-1
clone_size: -
v_call: TRBV19
cdr3_nt: TGTGCCAGTAAAGGGAGGGACTCCAACTCCTACAATGAGCAGTTCTTC
cdr3_aa: CASKGRDSNSYNEQFF

d_call: -
j_call: TRBJ1-6
clone_size: once
v_call: TRBV10-3
cdr3_nt: TGTGCCATCAGTGAGTCTGTTCTGGCGACGGGGGATTCACCCCTCCACTTT
cdr3_aa: CAISESVLATGDSPLHF

d_call: -
j_call: TRBJ1-2
clone_size: once
v_call: TRBV6-1
cdr3_nt: TGTGCCAGCAGTGGACTCCTCTGGAGGGATGGCTACACCTTC
cdr3_aa: CASSGLLWRDGYTF

d_call: -
j_call: TRBJ1-5
clone_size: once
v_call: TRBV7-2
cdr3_nt: TGTGCCAGCAGCTTAGAGGGGCAGCCCCAGCATTTT
cdr3_aa: CASSLEGQPQHF

d_call: -
j_call: TRBJ1-1
clone_size: few
v_call: TRBV11-3
cdr3_nt: TGTGCCAGCAGCTTAGGCGGGAACACTGAAGCTTTCTTT
cdr3_aa: CASSLGGNTEAFF

d_call: TRBD1
j_call: TRBJ1-6
clone_size: -
v_call: TRBV19
cdr3_nt: TGTGCCAGTACCACAGGGGGCAGCTCACCCCTCCACTTT
cdr3_aa: CASTTGGSSPLHF

d_call: -
j_call: TRBJ2-5
clone_size: -
v_call: TRBV10-3
cdr3_nt: TGTGCCATCAGTGAAATTGGGGAGGGTAGGGGGCAAGAGACCCAGTACTTC
cdr3_aa: CAISEIGEGRGQETQYF

d_call: -
j_call: TRBJ2-7
clone_size: -
v_call: TRBV6-4
cdr3_nt: TGTGCCAGCAGTCCTACAGGGACCGGCGAGCAGTACTTC
cdr3_aa: CASSPTGTGEQYF

d_call: -
j_call: TRBJ1-1
clone_size: few
v_call: TRBV9
cdr3_nt: TGTGCCAGCAGCCCGGCGGGAGACATGAACACTGAAGCTTTCTTT
cdr3_aa: CASSPAGDMNTEAFF

d_call: -
j_call: TRBJ2-1
clone_size: -
v_call: TRBV10-3
cdr3_nt: TGTGCCATCAGTGAGTTCGACGGGAGCTCCTACAATGAGCAGTTCTTC
cdr3_aa: CAISEFDGSSYNEQFF

d_call: -
j_call: TRBJ1-5
clone_size: -
v_call: TRBV7-8
cdr3_nt: TGTGCCAGCAGCTTAGCGACAGGTTTCCCCCAGCATTTT
cdr3_aa: CASSLATGFPQHF

d_call: -
j_call: TRBJ1-1
clone_size: -
v_call: TRBV7-2
cdr3_nt: TGTGCCAGCAGCTTATATGCAATCGGGAACTCTGAAGCTTTCTTT
cdr3_aa: CASSLYAIGNSEAFF

d_call: -
j_call: TRBJ2-5
clone_size: -
v_call: TRBV5-4
cdr3_nt: TGTGCCAGCAGCTTGCGGGGGGACAGGTTCCAAGAGACCCAGTACTTC
cdr3_aa: CASSLRGDRFQETQYF

d_call: -
j_call: TRBJ2-7
clone_size: -
v_call: TRBV6-6
cdr3_nt: TGTGCCAGCAGTTACTCGAATAGCTACGAGCAGTACTTC
cdr3_aa: CASSYSNSYEQYF

d_call: -
j_call: TRBJ1-4
clone_size: -
v_call: TRBV2
cdr3_nt: TGTGCCAGCACCGAGGCCATTGCAACTAATGAAAAACTGTTTTTT
cdr3_aa: CASTEAIATNEKLFF

d_call: -
j_call: TRBJ2-3
clone_size: -
v_call: TRBV2
cdr3_nt: TGTGCCAGCAGTCCTAGCTGGGCCACAGATACGCAGTATTTT
cdr3_aa: CASSPSWATDTQYF

d_call: TRBD2
j_call: TRBJ2-5
clone_size: -
v_call: TRBV5-4
cdr3_nt: TGTGCCAGCAGCTTGGGAGGAGGTAGCGGGATGTTCGGGGAGACCCAGTACTTC
cdr3_aa: CASSLGGGSGMFGETQYF

d_call: TRBD2
j_call: TRBJ2-3
clone_size: -
v_call: TRBV4-3
cdr3_nt: TGCGCCAGCAGCCAGAGGATAGCGGGAGGAGGGATAGATACGCAGTATTTT
cdr3_aa: CASSQRIAGGGIDTQYF

d_call: -
j_call: TRBJ1-5
clone_size: -
v_call: TRBV28
cdr3_nt: TGTGCCAGCAGTTTATTGGGGGGGGACAATCAGCCCCAGCATTTT
cdr3_aa: CASSLLGGDNQPQHF

d_call: -
j_call: TRBJ2-3
clone_size: -
v_call: TRBV7-7
cdr3_nt: TGTGCCAGCAGCTTATCCCCTCGGTCAGATACGCAGTATTTT
cdr3_aa: CASSLSPRSDTQYF

d_call: -
j_call: TRBJ1-1
clone_size: -
v_call: TRBV10-3
cdr3_nt: TGTGCCATCAGTAGTGAACCGGGGGTTCTATTGAACACTGAAGCTTTCTTT
cdr3_aa: CAISSEPGVLLNTEAFF

d_call: -
j_call: TRBJ1-3
clone_size: -
v_call: TRBV5-4
cdr3_nt: TGTGCCAGCAGCTCCCGGGACTCTGGAAACACCATATATTTT
cdr3_aa: CASSSRDSGNTIYF

d_call: -
j_call: TRBJ1-1
clone_size: -
v_call: TRBV6-5
cdr3_nt: TGTGCCAGCAGCTCCCTCAGGAACACTGAAGCTTTCTTT
cdr3_aa: CASSSLRNTEAFF

d_call: TRBD1
j_call: TRBJ2-2
clone_size: -
v_call: TRBV19
cdr3_nt: TGTGCCAGTAGAGGGACAGGGACCCTTGTAAAAAACACCGGGGAGCTGTTTTTT
cdr3_aa: CASRGTGTLVKNTGELFF

d_call: -
j_call: TRBJ1-4
clone_size: -
v_call: TRBV2
cdr3_nt: TGTGCCAGCAACAAAGGGGACACCTCAACTAATGAAAAACTGTTTTTT
cdr3_aa: CASNKGDTSTNEKLFF

d_call: TRBD1
j_call: TRBJ1-1
clone_size: -
v_call: TRBV7-9
cdr3_nt: TGTGCCAGCAGCGGGACAGGGGCAACTGAAGCTTTCTTT
cdr3_aa: CASSGTGATEAFF

d_call: TRBD2
j_call: TRBJ2-3
clone_size: -
v_call: TRBV10-1
cdr3_nt: TGCGCCAGCAGTGAGCAGCGGGGGATAGATACGCAGTATTTT
cdr3_aa: CASSEQRGIDTQYF

d_call: TRBD1
j_call: TRBJ1-6
clone_size: -
v_call: TRBV4-3
cdr3_nt: TGCGCCAGCAGCCAAGAATTTCGGACAGGCTATTCACCCCTCCACTTT
cdr3_aa: CASSQEFRTGYSPLHF

d_call: -
j_call: TRBJ2-6
clone_size: once
v_call: TRBV28
cdr3_nt: TGTGCCAGCAGTTTACGACTGTCCCGCTCTGGGGCCAACGTCCTGACTTTC
cdr3_aa: CASSLRLSRSGANVLTF

d_call: -
j_call: TRBJ2-2
clone_size: -
v_call: TRBV7-2
cdr3_nt: TGTGCCAGCAGCTCGGAGGTCGGGGAGCTGTTTTTT
cdr3_aa: CASSSEVGELFF

d_call: TRBD2
j_call: TRBJ2-3
clone_size: once
v_call: TRBV6-4
cdr3_nt: TGTGCCAGCAGGGTACTAGCGGGGAGCACAGATACGCAGTATTTT
cdr3_aa: CASRVLAGSTDTQYF

d_call: -
j_call: TRBJ1-1
clone_size: few
v_call: TRBV9
cdr3_nt: TGTGCCAGCAGCGCTTTAGGGGGGGCGGGGACTGAAGCTTTCTTT
cdr3_aa: CASSALGGAGTEAFF

d_call: TRBD2
j_call: TRBJ2-7
clone_size: -
v_call: TRBV7-2
cdr3_nt: TGTGCCAGCAGCTCGGGACTAGTCTCGCCCTACGAGCAGTACTTC
cdr3_aa: CASSSGLVSPYEQYF

d_call: -
j_call: TRBJ1-2
clone_size: once
v_call: TRBV11-3
cdr3_nt: TGTGCCAGCAGCGACCGAGGGAGCCCACATGGCTACACCTTC
cdr3_aa: CASSDRGSPHGYTF

d_call: TRBD2
j_call: TRBJ2-1
clone_size: once
v_call: TRBV4-1
cdr3_nt: TGCGCCAGCAGGCGGACTAGCGGGAGGAATGAGCAGTTCTTC
cdr3_aa: CASRRTSGRNEQFF

d_call: -
j_call: TRBJ2-7
clone_size: once
v_call: TRBV27
cdr3_nt: TGTGCCAGCAGTTTGCGACAGAACTACGAGCAGTACTTC
cdr3_aa: CASSLRQNYEQYF

d_call: TRBD2
j_call: TRBJ2-1
clone_size: -
v_call: TRBV29-1
cdr3_nt: TGCAGCGTTGAACCGGGGACTAGTGGCTCCTACAATGAGCAGTTCTTC
cdr3_aa: CSVEPGTSGSYNEQFF

d_call: TRBD2
j_call: TRBJ2-3
clone_size: -
v_call: TRBV4-2
cdr3_nt: TGTGCCAGCAGCCAAGGGGATAGCGGGGGGGGTACGCAGTATTTT
cdr3_aa: CASSQGDSGGGTQYF

d_call: -
j_call: TRBJ1-1
clone_size: -
v_call: TRBV2
cdr3_nt: TGTGCCAGCAGTGATGGCAGAGGGAACACTGAAGCTTTCTTT
cdr3_aa: CASSDGRGNTEAFF

d_call: TRBD1
j_call: TRBJ2-5
clone_size: -
v_call: TRBV7-7
cdr3_nt: TGTGCTAGCAGCCTCGGGACAGGGGGCGTCGAGACCCAGTACTTC
cdr3_aa: CASSLGTGGVETQYF

d_call: TRBD2
j_call: TRBJ2-3
clone_size: -
v_call: TRBV30
cdr3_nt: TGTGCCTGGGGAACTAGCGGCACAGATACGCAGTATTTT
cdr3_aa: CAWGTSGTDTQYF

d_call: -
j_call: TRBJ1-2
clone_size: -
v_call: TRBV6-6
cdr3_nt: TGTGCCAGCAGTTACGCGACAGGTTATGGCTACACCTTC
cdr3_aa: CASSYATGYGYTF

d_call: -
j_call: TRBJ2-3
clone_size: -
v_call: TRBV4-1
cdr3_nt: TGCGCCAGCAGCCACCGGCAGGGCACAGATACGCAGTATTTT
cdr3_aa: CASSHRQGTDTQYF

d_call: -
j_call: TRBJ1-1
clone_size: -
v_call: TRBV7-9
cdr3_nt: TGTGCCAGCAGCTTAGAAGGGGTGAACACTGAAGCTTTCTTT
cdr3_aa: CASSLEGVNTEAFF

d_call: TRBD2
j_call: TRBJ2-5
clone_size: -
v_call: TRBV9
cdr3_nt: TGTGCCAGCAGCGTAGGTGTAGCGGGAGGACTTGGGGAGACCCAGTACTTC
cdr3_aa: CASSVGVAGGLGETQYF

d_call: TRBD2
j_call: TRBJ2-7
clone_size: -
v_call: TRBV19
cdr3_nt: TGTGCCAGTAGTGTACTAGCGGGAGTACAGGAGCAGTACTTC
cdr3_aa: CASSVLAGVQEQYF